A single sample is the source of the 25 T cell receptor beta chains below, sequenced in a study of blood T cell repertoires in COVID-19. Generated by immunoSEQ multiplex PCR, the TCRdb table keeps only in-frame clones and is missing some. The sample records under 250,000 clones, approximately 85% being singletons. Sample: PBMCs or T cells enriched from blood (not recorded which). These receptors all stem from a woman in her forties or fifties with acute COVID-19.

CDR3 residues: CASSPWTANGNTIYF. CDR3 nucleotides: TGTGCCAGCTCACCATGGACAGCGAATGGAAACACCATATATTTT. J is TRBJ1-3 and V is TRBV18; D might be TRBD1 (6 bases). With 2 bases removed from V and 3 bases from J, the gap between germline ends came to 11 bases. Germline assignment: CDR1 KGHSH and CDR2 LQKENI. CDR3 size: 15 residues.

V and J are TRBV27 and TRBJ1-2; 8 positions agree with TRBD1. The CDR3 covers 16 residues. The ends lost 5 bases at V and 6 bases at J; junction bases unmatched: 14. In germline, CDR1 is MNHEY, CDR2 SMNVEV (reference sequence). CDR3 DNA sequence: TGTGCCAGCAGTCTCCTCAGGGGGCCCTACGGTGATGGCTACACCTTC. Protein sequence: CASSLLRGPYGDGYTF.

V gene TRBV11-2 combines with J gene TRBJ1-1; D gene ambiguous. This CDR3 contains 14 residues. Germline V CDR1 and CDR2: SGHAT, FQNNGV. The V end lost 2 bases, the J end lost 4 bases, and 11 bases lay between the germline ends. The chain's CDR3 is CASSLSTKSTEAFF. The CDR3 DNA is TGTGCCAGCAGCTTATCAACGAAGAGCACTGAAGCTTTCTTT.

The chain joins TRBV29-1 to TRBJ1-4; possible D gene TRBD1, 5 bases. The CDR3 spans 11 residues. V was shortened by 7 bases and J by 8 bases, with 11 bases between the two germline ends. Germline assignment: CDR1 SQVTM and CDR2 ANQGSEA. The CDR3 DNA reads as TGCAGCGCCGGGGGAGACGAAAAACTGTTTTTT. Protein sequence: CSAGGDEKLFF.

The rearrangement joins TRBV7-2 to TRBJ1-1; a weak D match, TRBD1 (6 bases). Germline CDR1 and CDR2: SGHTA and FQGNSA. V was cut by 3 bases and J by 0 bases, with 11 bases left in between. The CDR3 is made up of 15 amino acids. The CDR3 bases are TGTGCCAGCAGCTTCTGGACAGAAGTGAACACTGAAGCTTTCTTT. Translating it yields CASSFWTEVNTEAFF.

This clone has only one observation. The chain recombines TRBV3-1 (or the pseudogene TRBV3-2) with TRBJ1-6; D is unclear. The CDR3 has 14 residues. Trimming shortened V by 2 bases and J by 9 bases, and 11 bases separated the two germline ends. Germline V gene sequence: CDR1 LGHDT, CDR2 YNNKEL (reference sequence). The DNA of the CDR3 is TGTGCCAGCAGCCAAATTGAGGGAACTTCACCCCTCCACTTT. Encoded protein: CASSQIEGTSPLHF.

This chain links TRBV9 with TRBJ2-2, with D possibly being TRBD1 (6 bases). The germline V gene has CDR1 SGDLS and CDR2 YYNGEE. V lost 2 bases and J lost 0, with 11 bases in between. This CDR3 comprises 16 residues. CDR3 region: CASSVRQDSNTGELFF. In nucleotides, the CDR3 is TGTGCCAGCAGCGTCCGACAGGACTCGAACACCGGGGAGCTGTTTTTT.

This clone was counted a single time. The rearrangement joins TRBV21-1 to TRBJ1-2. TRBV21-1 is a pseudogene locus. This CDR3 comprises 17 residues. This chain's CDR3 is CASSPPRTFRPRYGYTF. For the CDR3, the DNA is TGTGCCAGCAGCCCCCCTCGCACGTTTCGTCCTAGGTATGGCTACACCTTC.

The gene calls are TRBV6-5 and TRBJ1-1, with D perhaps matching TRBD1 (5 bases). Germline assignment: CDR1 MNHEY and CDR2 SVGAGI. The CDR3 sequence is 12 residues long. V lost 8 bases and J 5 bases, leaving 12 bases between the germline ends. The CDR3 reads CASGRGGTEAFF. The CDR3 DNA reads TGTGCCAGCGGGAGGGGTGGAACTGAAGCTTTCTTT.

The chain recombines TRBV7-2 with TRBJ1-3; the D gene is possibly TRBD1 (5 bases). V gave up 5 bases and J gave up 2 bases, with 13 bases separating them. Germline V gives CDR1 SGHTA, CDR2 FQGNSA. The CDR3 is 15 residues long. The CDR3 reads CASSQGRSPGNTIYF. The CDR3 coding sequence is TGTGCCAGCAGCCAGGGAAGGTCTCCTGGAAACACCATATATTTT.

CDR3 loop: CASSAWDRAWERGGYTEAFF. The CDR3 DNA follows: TGTGCCAGCAGCGCCTGGGACAGGGCGTGGGAGAGAGGGGGGTACACTGAAGCTTTCTTT. The chain carries TRBV9 and TRBJ1-1; TRBD1 aligns across 9 bases. V gave up 3 bases and J gave up 3 bases; unmatched junction bases: 21. Germline V gene lookup returns CDR1 SGDLS and CDR2 YYNGEE. The CDR3 contains 20 residues. Full variable domain (missing parts from reference TRBV9 and TRBJ1-1): DSGVTQTPKHLITATGQRVTLRCSPRSGDLSVYWYQQSLDQGLQFLIQYYNGEERAKGNILERFSAQQFPDLHSELNLSSLELGDSALYFCASSAWDRAWERGGYTEAFFGQGTRLTVV.

This chain joins TRBV18 and TRBJ2-3, with D tentatively TRBD1 (6 bases). This CDR3 has 14 residues. The V end was cut by 4 bases, the J end by 6 bases, with 14 bases between. Germline values: CDR1 KGHSH, CDR2 LQKENI. CDR3 sequence: CASSLGQSRDTQYF. CDR3 bases: TGTGCCAGCTCACTTGGACAGTCTCGGGATACGCAGTATTTT.

Comments on this clone: A junction end diverges from the germline sequence, so it may reflect a read error. The gene calls are TRBV7-9 and TRBJ2-1; the D gene is possibly TRBD1 (5 bases). From germline, CDR1 is SEHNR and CDR2 FQNEAQ (reference sequence). CDR3 length: 13 residues. The CDR3: CASSLGAYPEQFF. CDR3 bases: TGTGCCAGCAGTTTAGGGGCTTACCCTGAGCAGTTCTTC. Supplemented by reference TRBV7-9 and TRBJ2-1, the full variable domain reads DTGVSQNPRHKITKRGQNVTFRCDPISEHNRLYWYRQTLGQGPEFLTYFQNEAQLEKSRLLSDRFSAERPKGSFSTLEIQRTEQGDSAMYLCASSLGAYPEQFFGPGTRLTVL.

V and J are TRBV10-3 and TRBJ1-2, with unresolved D. Germline-derived CDR1 and CDR2 are ENHRY and SYGVKD. The CDR3 extends over 12 amino acids. Trimming left V 6 bases short and J 3 bases short, with 8 bases between. The CDR3 loop is CAIRLTDYGYTF. CDR3 in DNA: TGTGCCATCAGGCTCACAGACTATGGCTACACCTTC.

V and J are TRBV10-2 and TRBJ2-7; 9 nucleotides align to TRBD1. CDR3 length: 13 amino acids. J was trimmed by 5 bases and V by 6 bases; bases with no gene match: 5. Germline CDR1 and CDR2: WSHSY and SAAADI. Here the CDR3 reads CASRWTGDHEQYF. The CDR3 bases are TGCGCCAGCAGATGGACAGGGGACCACGAGCAGTACTTC.

The chain carries TRBV9 and TRBJ1-1; TRBD1 aligns across 9 bases. The CDR3 loop spans 16 amino acids. The J segment lost 0 bases and the V segment lost 4 bases, leaving 7 bases of the junction unmatched. Germline lookup yields CDR1 SGDLS and CDR2 YYNGEE. CDR3 DNA: TGTGCCAGCAGCCCCCCCCGGGACAGGGTGAACACTGAAGCTTTCTTT. It translates to CASSPPRDRVNTEAFF.

The table lists this clone with a few counts. The V gene is TRBV5-4, the J gene TRBJ2-1, with TRBD2 matching 11 bases. The CDR3 spans 17 residues. Per germline, CDR1 SGHNT and CDR2 YYREEE (reference sequence). J was trimmed by 0 bases and V by 4 bases; bases with no gene match: 6. The CDR3 loop is CASSPSGGLSSYNEQFF. The CDR3 bases are TGTGCCAGCAGCCCTAGCGGGGGGCTGAGCTCCTACAATGAGCAGTTCTTC.

The chain links TRBV6-5 to TRBJ1-1, with D maybe TRBD1 (6 bases). V was pared by 4 bases and J by 2 bases, with 11 bases between. The germline V gene encodes CDR1 MNHEY and CDR2 SVGAGI. This CDR3 region has 14 residues. The CDR3 coding sequence is TGTGCCAGCAGTTCGGGACATTCTAACACTGAAGCTTTCTTT. Protein product: CASSSGHSNTEAFF.

The rearrangement joins TRBV5-1 to TRBJ1-2; 7 nucleotides line up with TRBD1. The V segment lost 4 bases and the J segment 4 bases; nucleotides outside the gene matches: 13. Per the germline V gene, CDR1 is SGHRS and CDR2 is YFSETQ. The CDR3 contains 16 residues. This chain's CDR3 is CASSPGGTEIIYGYTF. In DNA form, the CDR3 reads TGCGCCAGCAGCCCCGGCGGGACAGAAATTATCTATGGCTACACCTTC.

This clone was counted only a few times. At one boundary the junction diverges from the germline segment, which might be a read error. The chain couples TRBV7-7 to TRBJ2-1; 14 nucleotides match TRBD2. The germline gives CDR1 SSHAT, CDR2 FNYEAQ (reference sequence). CDR3 length equals 15 residues. DNA for the CDR3: TGTGCTAGCAGCCCGGGGACTAGCGGGGGAGACGAGCAGTTCTTC. Translation gives CASSPGTSGGDEQFF.

The rearrangement uses TRBV6-2 or TRBV6-3 and TRBJ1-5; D is ambiguous. This CDR3 comprises 16 residues. Trimming cost V 6 bases and J 2 bases, with 17 bases left between them. CDR1 is MNHEY, CDR2 SVGEGT, per germline. The CDR3, as DNA: TGTGCCAGCAGCGCCCCGGAGGGCCGGGGCAATCAGCCCCAGCATTTT. It specifies CASSAPEGRGNQPQHF.

The V and J genes are TRBV5-1 and TRBJ2-5; 7 bases are shared with TRBD2. This CDR3 region has 14 residues. Germline V gene sequence: CDR1 SGHRS, CDR2 YFSETQ. V shed 0 bases and J 4 bases; nucleotides not matched to a gene: 3. CDR3 in DNA: TGCGCCAGCAGCTTGGGTTGGGGGGGAGAGACCCAGTACTTC. Translation gives CASSLGWGGETQYF.

V is TRBV27 and J is TRBJ2-3; 12 bases are a match to TRBD2. The CDR3 runs 16 residues. The V gene's germline CDR1 is MNHEY and CDR2 SMNVEV (reference sequence). V was clipped by 5 bases and J by 6 bases; unmatched bases: 9. The CDR3 loop reads CASSQLRLAGDDTQYF. The CDR3 region has the DNA TGTGCCAGCAGTCAGCTTAGACTAGCGGGGGATGATACGCAGTATTTT.

This chain links TRBV7-2 with TRBJ1-6; a weak D match, TRBD1 (5 bases). The germline V gene encodes CDR1 SGHTA and CDR2 FQGNSA. The germline V and J ends were trimmed by 5 bases and 11 bases, with 16 bases remaining between them. The CDR3 covers 14 residues. CDR3 DNA: TGTGCCAGCAGCCCCCTAATTAAGGGGACACCCCTCCACTTT. It codes for CASSPLIKGTPLHF. The complete variable domain, with remaining parts taken from reference TRBV7-2 and TRBJ1-6, reads GAGVSQSPSNKVTEKGKDVELRCDPISGHTALYWYRQSLGQGLEFLIYFQGNSAPDKSGLPSDRFSAERTGGSVSTLTIQRTQQEDSAVYLCASSPLIKGTPLHFGNGTRLTVT.

The CDR3 loop reads CASSLDTQGRGGYTF. Written as DNA, the CDR3 is TGCGCCAGCAGCTTGGACACTCAGGGGAGAGGTGGCTACACCTTC. The chain recombines TRBV5-1 with TRBJ1-2; D is possibly TRBD1 (6 bases). Trimming took off 0 bases at V and 7 bases at J, with 16 bases between the two ends. Germline lookup yields CDR1 SGHRS and CDR2 YFSETQ. This CDR3 contains 15 residues.